This T cell receptor (beta chain) was found in a study of human T cells and chemical hapten exposure. Study overall: Affected patients, primarily female, had alopecia areata, totalis or universalis.

Time point of the sample: patch test 2, 6 weeks after DPC sensitization. The treatment: therapeutic diphenylcyclopropenone sensitization with weekly scalp DPC. MiXCR was run by TCRdb on the RACE reads, yielding one entry per CDR3 protein. The table shows fewer than 100,000 distinct CDR3 sequences, with about 9.6% occurring only once. This clonotype originated in a woman between 40 and 50 years old with alopecia areata. Some clones in this sample may be carry-over from other donors' samples. The sequencing here drew on whole blood, taken in connection with sensitization to the hapten diphenylcyclopropenone (DPC).

The CDR3 spells CASSEAPQGYGYTF. The CDR3 coding sequence is TGTGCCAGCAGTGAAGCCCCACAGGGGTATGGCTACACCTTC. This sequence joins TRBV2 and TRBJ1-2, with 7 bases matching TRBD1. Germline loops: CDR1 SNHLY, CDR2 FYNNEI. The J segment lost 5 bases and the V segment lost 0 bases, leaving 3 bases of the junction unmatched. The CDR3 extends over 14 amino acids.